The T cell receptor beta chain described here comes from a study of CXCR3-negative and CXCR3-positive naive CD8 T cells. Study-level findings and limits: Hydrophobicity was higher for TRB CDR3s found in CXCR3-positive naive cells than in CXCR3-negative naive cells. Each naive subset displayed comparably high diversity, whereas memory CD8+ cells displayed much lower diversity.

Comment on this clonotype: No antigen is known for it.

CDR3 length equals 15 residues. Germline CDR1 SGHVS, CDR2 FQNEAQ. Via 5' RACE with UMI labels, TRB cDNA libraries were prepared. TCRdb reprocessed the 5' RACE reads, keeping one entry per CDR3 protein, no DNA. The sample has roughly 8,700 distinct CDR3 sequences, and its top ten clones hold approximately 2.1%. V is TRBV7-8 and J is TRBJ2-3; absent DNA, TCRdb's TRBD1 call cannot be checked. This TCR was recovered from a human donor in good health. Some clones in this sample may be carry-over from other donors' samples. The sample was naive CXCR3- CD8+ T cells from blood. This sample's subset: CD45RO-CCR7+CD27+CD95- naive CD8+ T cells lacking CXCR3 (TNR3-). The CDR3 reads CASRRQGAPTDTQYF.